Below, 23 T cell receptor beta chains from the same sample are listed, as sequenced in a study of CD8+CD57+ T cells in acquired aplastic anemia. Genomic DNA, the template, was used for profiling of the TCR beta VDJ and CDR3. TCRdb called the reads again in MiXCR, with one record for every CDR3 protein. The table has roughly 160,000 distinct CDR3 sequences, around 60% seen once. The sample taken for sequencing was sorted CD4+, CD8+, or CD8+CD57+ T cells (not recorded which) from PBMCs. The receptors were sampled from a human donor in good health.

The V call is TRBV29-1, the J call TRBJ1-1, with D unresolved. The CDR3 has 9 residues. The V end was cut by 7 bases, the J end by 8 bases, with 8 bases between. The germline CDR1 and CDR2 sequences are SQVTM and ANQGSEA. The CDR3 loop is CSGGLEAFF. In nucleotides, the CDR3 is TGCAGCGGAGGACTGGAAGCTTTCTTT.

The V call is TRBV7-6, the J call TRBJ2-7; D is undetermined. Germline V lookup: CDR1 SGHVS, CDR2 FNYEAQ. CDR3 length equals 12 residues. V dropped 4 bases and J dropped 2 bases, with 6 bases sitting between them. The CDR3 bases are TGTGCCAGCAGCTCCGGAGCCTACGAGCAGTACTTC. It codes for CASSSGAYEQYF.

V usage is TRBV7-8 and J usage is TRBJ2-7; 8 nucleotides match TRBD1. The J segment lost 6 bases and the V segment lost 5 bases, leaving 9 bases of the junction unmatched. The CDR3 contains 14 residues. Germline V CDR1 and CDR2: SGHVS, FQNEAQ. Here the CDR3 DNA reads TGTGCCAGCAGCCTCAGTCGACAGGGGCTCGAGCAGTACTTC. This codes for CASSLSRQGLEQYF.

The V call is TRBV19, the J call TRBJ1-5; 8 positions agree with TRBD1. The CDR3 spans 15 residues. V was clipped by 5 bases and J by 4 bases; unmatched bases: 7. Germline-derived CDR1 and CDR2 are LNHDA and SQIVND (reference sequence). The CDR3 DNA reads as TGTGCCAGTAGTCCGGGACAGGTGGGAAATCAGCCCCAGCATTTT. Its translation: CASSPGQVGNQPQHF.

This clonotype has just a few counts. V is TRBV20-1 and J is TRBJ1-1, with D maybe TRBD1 (6 bases). This CDR3 contains 14 residues. Germline-derived CDR1 and CDR2 are DFQATT and SNEGSKA (reference sequence). V shed 6 bases and J shed 4 bases, with 18 bases lying between them. CDR3 DNA sequence: TGCAGTGCAGAGGGAGGGCCAGGGGTCACTGAAGCTTTCTTT. Translation gives CSAEGGPGVTEAFF.

The chain combines TRBV9 with TRBJ1-2; weak D call: TRBD1 (6 bases). Germline V gives CDR1 SGDLS, CDR2 YYNGEE. The CDR3 spans 15 residues. The V and J ends lost 3 bases and 2 bases respectively, with 14 bases between them. CDR3 DNA: TGTGCCAGCAGCGACAGAACCGGGGGCAACTATGGCTACACCTTC. Translating it yields CASSDRTGGNYGYTF.

This clonotype has only one observation. The chain's CDR3 is CASSLVQKTEAFF. In DNA, the CDR3 is TGTGCCAGCAGTTTGGTTCAGAAGACTGAAGCTTTCTTT. The J gene is TRBJ1-1, the V gene TRBV6-2 or TRBV6-3; no definite D call. Trimming took 4 bases from V and 5 from J, leaving 11 bases between them. The CDR3 length is 13 residues. CDR1 and CDR2 (germline): MNHEY, SVGEGT.

V is TRBV19 and J is TRBJ2-1; D could derive from TRBD1 or TRBD2 (6 bases each). Trimming took 5 bases from V and 9 from J, leaving 26 bases between them. Germline V gives CDR1 LNHDA, CDR2 SQIVND (reference sequence). This CDR3 has 17 amino acids. The CDR3 region has the DNA TGTGCCAGTAGTGGTTATTTCGGGACGGGGGCCCTTAGTGAGCAGTTCTTC. Translating it yields CASSGYFGTGALSEQFF.

This clonotype was seen ten or more times. V usage is TRBV29-1 and J usage is TRBJ1-2; TRBD1 might be the D (5 bases). Germline CDR1 reads SQVTM; CDR2 reads ANQGSEA. V was shortened by 7 bases and J by 2 bases, with 17 bases between the two germline ends. This CDR3 has 14 amino acids. The CDR3 DNA sequence: TGCAGCGCCCTCCCGGGGGAATTGAACTATGGCTACACCTTC. Protein sequence: CSALPGELNYGYTF. The entire variable domain, with the rest obtained from reference TRBV29-1 and TRBJ1-2, is as follows: SAVISQKPSRDICQRGTSLTIQCQVDSQVTMMFWYRQQPGQSLTLIATANQGSEATYESGFVIDKFPISRPNLTFSTLTVSNMSPEDSSIYLCSALPGELNYGYTFGSGTRLTVV.

This clonotype has only a few counts. The genes are TRBV20-1 and TRBJ1-6; D is uncertain. Germline loops: CDR1 DFQATT, CDR2 SNEGSKA (reference sequence). This CDR3 has 16 residues. The germline V and J ends were trimmed by 0 bases and 10 bases, with 19 bases remaining between them. The CDR3 region is CSARDGEGPGRSPLHF. The CDR3 DNA is TGCAGTGCTAGAGATGGGGAAGGACCGGGTCGGTCACCCCTCCACTTT.

The rearrangement links TRBV2 to TRBJ2-7, with D perhaps TRBD2 (6 bases). V lost 4 bases to trimming and J lost 0 bases, with 10 bases between them. Germline V gene sequence: CDR1 SNHLY, CDR2 FYNNEI. The CDR3 is made up of 14 amino acids. CDR3 sequence (DNA): TGTGCCAGCAGTGGGGGGACTTACTCCTACGAGCAGTACTTC. Its protein product is CASSGGTYSYEQYF.

The CDR3 here is CASSLTQDRAYEQYF. In nucleotides, the CDR3 is TGTGCCAGCAGCCTAACCCAGGACAGAGCCTACGAGCAGTACTTC. The J gene is TRBJ2-7, the V gene TRBV2; tentatively, D is TRBD1 (6 bases). CDR1 is SNHLY and CDR2 is FYNNEI in the germline V gene. The CDR3 totals 15 residues. V was shortened by 6 bases and J by 2 bases, with 17 bases between the two germline ends.

V and J are TRBV10-3 and TRBJ1-6; TRBD1 might be the D (5 bases). The germline V gene has CDR1 ENHRY and CDR2 SYGVKD. Trimming took off 5 bases at V and 5 bases at J, with 10 bases between the two ends. The CDR3 has 14 residues. CDR3 bases: TGTGCCATCAGTCCTGGACAAGATAATTCACCCCTCCACTTT. Translation gives CAISPGQDNSPLHF.

This chain connects TRBV4-3 to TRBJ1-3; weak D call: TRBD1 (6 bases). V was trimmed by 0 bases and J by 9 bases, leaving 12 bases between them. CDR3 length: 14 amino acids. The germline gives CDR1 LGHNA, CDR2 YSLEER. CDR3 nucleotides: TGCGCCAGCAGCCAAGATACAGGGCTTCGCACCATATATTTT. This codes for CASSQDTGLRTIYF.

V is TRBV20-1 and J is TRBJ2-7; D is possibly TRBD1 (6 bases). The CDR3 is made up of 11 amino acids. V was cut by 5 bases and J by 6 bases, with 11 bases left in between. Germline CDR1 DFQATT, CDR2 SNEGSKA (reference sequence). CDR3 DNA sequence: TGCAGTGCTGATACAGGGCCCGAGCAGTACTTC. It is translated as CSADTGPEQYF.

The rearrangement uses TRBV7-2 and TRBJ2-3; D is perhaps TRBD1 (6 bases). With 3 bases removed from V and 2 bases from J, the gap between germline ends came to 12 bases. The CDR3 is 15 residues long. Per germline, CDR1 SGHTA and CDR2 FQGNSA. This chain's CDR3 is CASSFGYRDTDTQYF. The CDR3 DNA reads as TGTGCCAGCAGCTTCGGGTACAGGGACACAGATACGCAGTATTTT.

V and J are TRBV2 and TRBJ2-7; D unresolved. Per germline, CDR1 SNHLY and CDR2 FYNNEI. This CDR3 spans 12 amino acids. V was shortened by 2 bases and J by 5 bases, with 7 bases between the two germline ends. This chain's CDR3 is CASSERANEQYF. DNA of the CDR3: TGTGCCAGCAGTGAAAGGGCTAACGAGCAGTACTTC.

This clonotype was detected a few times. The chain couples TRBV7-8 to TRBJ2-7, with D perhaps matching TRBD1 (6 bases). Germline CDR1 is SGHVS and CDR2 is FQNEAQ. The CDR3 has 14 residues. The ends were cut back, 0 bases at V and 3 bases at J, with 9 bases in the middle. The CDR3 region is CASSLADSLYEQYF. In DNA form, the CDR3 reads TGTGCCAGCAGCTTAGCGGACAGTCTCTACGAGCAGTACTTC.

The V gene is TRBV7-2, the J gene TRBJ2-3; D gene uncertain. The CDR3 totals 16 residues. The germline V gene has CDR1 SGHTA and CDR2 FQGNSA. Trimming left V 5 bases short and J 0 bases short, with 15 bases between. In DNA, the CDR3 is TGTGCCAGCAGCGTAGGACCCAGATCTAGCACAGATACGCAGTATTTT. Protein: CASSVGPRSSTDTQYF.

About this clonotype itself: A much bigger clone sits one base away, suggesting this may be a read error. This chain's CDR3 is CAWAEDRGYNSPLHF. DNA for the CDR3: TGTGCCTGGGCGGAGGACAGGGGGTATAATTCACCCCTCCACTTT. The J gene is TRBJ1-6, the V gene TRBV30; TRBD1 matches 10 bases. Germline trimming cut 5 bases from V and 4 bases from J; bases unmatched to any gene: 5. Per the germline V gene, CDR1 is GTSNPN and CDR2 is SVGIG (reference sequence). This CDR3 has 15 amino acids.

The chain joins TRBV20-1 to TRBJ1-3; D remains ambiguous. The V gene lost 3 bases and the J gene lost 7 bases, with 16 bases spanning the gap. CDR3 size: 14 residues. Germline V CDR1 and CDR2: DFQATT, SNEGSKA (reference sequence). The DNA of the CDR3 is TGCAGTGCTAGTTCGCTTTACTCTTGGAACACCATATATTTT. Amino acids: CSASSLYSWNTIYF.

The chain couples TRBV10-3 to TRBJ2-1, with D perhaps being TRBD1 or TRBD2 (5 bases each). CDR1 and CDR2 from the germline V gene are ENHRY and SYGVKD. The ends were cut back, 6 bases at V and 3 bases at J, with 12 bases in the middle. CDR3 length: 14 residues. The CDR3 sequence is CAIRRDPSYNEQFF. The CDR3, as DNA: TGTGCCATCAGGAGGGACCCAAGCTACAATGAGCAGTTCTTC.

The count of this clonotype is one. J is TRBJ1-4 and V is TRBV15; TRBD1 agrees at 8 bases. CDR1 and CDR2 from the germline V gene are LNHNV and YYDKDF (reference sequence). This CDR3 has 16 residues. Trimming at V came to 3 bases and at J to 0 bases, leaving 3 bases not matched to a gene. CDR3 region: CATSSGTGPTNEKLFF. CDR3 nucleotides: TGTGCCACCAGCAGTGGGACAGGTCCAACTAATGAAAAACTGTTTTTT.